The clone carrying this T cell receptor beta chain was seen only a few times. Its matching antigen is unknown. The germline V gene has CDR1 SGHDN and CDR2 FVKESK. V lost 5 bases and J lost 9, with 21 bases in between. The CDR3 extends over 15 amino acids. Treatment denoted: approximately nine-day PBMC culture with coronavirus spike peptide pools or control peptides (ViraFEST assay). The data were taken from a study of vaccination and CD4 T cells after COVID-19. At the Johns Hopkins FTIC core, DNA taken from cultured CD4+ T cells was sequenced by way of the Oncomine TCR Beta short-read assay. TCRdb re-analysed the PCR reads in MiXCR, keeping a single row per CDR3 protein. Among around 19,000 distinct CDR3 sequences listed, 40% were seen once.

This clonotype was sampled from a human donor who had recovered from COVID-19. Specimen: CD4+ T cells from blood, cultured in vitro. The chain carries TRBV14 and TRBJ2-3, with D perhaps TRBD1 or TRBD2 (6 bases each). CDR3 bases: TGTGCCAGCAGCTCAAGACAGGTGGCCCTAGCGACGCAGTATTTT. Amino acids: CASSSRQVALATQYF. The whole variable domain, filled in from reference TRBV14 and TRBJ2-3, reads EAGVTQFPSHSVIEKGQTVTLRCDPISGHDNLYWYRRVMGKEIKFLLHFVKESKQDESGMPNNRFLAERTGGTYSTLKVQPAELEDSGVYFCASSSRQVALATQYFGPGTRLTVL.